The 25 T cell receptor beta chains in this list originate from one sample, sequenced in a study of blood T cell repertoires in COVID-19. The method was immunoSEQ multiplex PCR; TCRdb's version includes in-frame clones alone and lacks a portion of them. The table includes about 200,000 clones, around 88% detected once. The sample was PBMCs or T cells enriched from blood (not recorded which). All receptors derive from a man aged 35-49 years with acute COVID-19.

This chain joins TRBV15 and TRBJ2-7, with 13 bases that match TRBD2. V lost 3 bases and J lost 2; bases outside the gene matches: 4. CDR3 length: 16 residues. Germline-derived CDR1 and CDR2 are LNHNV and YYDKDF (reference sequence). CDR3 DNA sequence: TGTGCCACCAGCAGGCCCGGACTAGCGGGGGCCTACGAGCAGTACTTC. Protein sequence: CATSRPGLAGAYEQYF.

The rearrangement uses TRBV19 and TRBJ2-7; 11 bases agree with TRBD2. J was trimmed by 6 bases and V by 3 bases; bases with no gene match: 4. CDR1 and CDR2 from the germline V gene are LNHDA and SQIVND (reference sequence). There are 14 residues in the CDR3. This CDR3 is CASSMTSGVGEQYF. CDR3 bases: TGTGCCAGTAGTATGACTAGCGGGGTAGGCGAGCAGTACTTC.

The V gene is TRBV4-1, the J gene TRBJ2-7; D is perhaps TRBD2 (5 bases). The CDR3 spans 15 residues. V dropped 4 bases and J dropped 0 bases, with 13 bases sitting between them. CDR1 MGHRA and CDR2 YSYEKL come from the germline V gene. The CDR3, as DNA: TGCGCCAGCAGCCGTGGCGGGTTTAGCTCCTACGAGCAGTACTTC. Amino acid sequence: CASSRGGFSSYEQYF.

This chain uses TRBV19 with TRBJ2-1; 11 bases agree with TRBD2. The CDR3 contains 16 residues. Germline CDR1 LNHDA, CDR2 SQIVND (reference sequence). V lost 6 bases, J lost 3 bases, and 7 bases stayed unmatched. CDR3 in DNA: TGTGCCAGTAGCGCCAGACTAGCGGGGCACTACAATGAGCAGTTCTTC. Protein sequence: CASSARLAGHYNEQFF.

This clone was seen a single time. The chain recombines TRBV9 with TRBJ1-4; TRBD1 matches at 9 bases. The CDR3 loop spans 18 amino acids. The germline gives CDR1 SGDLS, CDR2 YYNGEE. V lost 4 bases and J lost 4; bases outside the gene matches: 14. The DNA for the CDR3 is TGTGCCAGCAGCTCACAATTTGGGACAGGGCTGAATAATGAAAAACTGTTTTTT. As protein: CASSSQFGTGLNNEKLFF. The complete variable domain, with remaining parts taken from reference TRBV9 and TRBJ1-4, reads DSGVTQTPKHLITATGQRVTLRCSPRSGDLSVYWYQQSLDQGLQFLIQYYNGEERAKGNILERFSAQQFPDLHSELNLSSLELGDSALYFCASSSQFGTGLNNEKLFFGSGTQLSVL.

V is TRBV7-2 and J is TRBJ2-1; TRBD2 aligns across 16 bases. The CDR3 spans 17 residues. Germline CDR1 SGHTA, CDR2 FQGNSA. V shed 4 bases and J 7 bases; nucleotides not matched to a gene: 7. CDR3 loop: CASSSTGLAGGRNEQFF. CDR3 bases: TGTGCCAGCAGCTCGACGGGACTAGCGGGAGGGCGGAATGAGCAGTTCTTC. The full variable domain, rest sourced from reference TRBV7-2 and TRBJ2-1, is GAGVSQSPSNKVTEKGKDVELRCDPISGHTALYWYRQSLGQGLEFLIYFQGNSAPDKSGLPSDRFSAERTGGSVSTLTIQRTQQEDSAVYLCASSSTGLAGGRNEQFFGPGTRLTVL.

This chain joins TRBV4-1 and TRBJ2-1; 7 nucleotides agree with TRBD1. Per the germline V gene, CDR1 is MGHRA and CDR2 is YSYEKL. The CDR3 sequence is 17 residues long. With 3 bases clipped from V and 2 bases from J, the junction kept 10 bases outside the gene matches. The CDR3 loop is CASSHGYRGGPYNEQFF. In nucleotides, the CDR3 is TGCGCCAGCAGCCACGGGTACAGGGGCGGACCCTACAATGAGCAGTTCTTC.

Only a few counts were recorded for this clone. The CDR3 reads CASSSPGVYEQYF. For the CDR3, the DNA is TGCGCCAGCAGCTCGCCGGGAGTATACGAGCAGTACTTC. The chain recombines TRBV5-1 with TRBJ2-7; D might be TRBD2 (6 bases). CDR3 length: 13 amino acids. The V gene's germline CDR1 is SGHRS and CDR2 YFSETQ. V lost 3 bases and J 4 bases, leaving 11 bases between the germline ends.

The chain joins TRBV21-1 to TRBJ2-7; the DNA was not used to check the table's D call, TRBD2. TRBV21-1 is described as a pseudogene. The CDR3 sequence is 17 residues long. The CDR3 is CASSKGELAGARVEQYF. The CDR3, as DNA: TGTGCCAGCAGCAAAGGGGAACTAGCGGGGGCACGGGTCGAGCAGTACTTC.

This sequence joins TRBV6-6 and TRBJ1-6; 7 bases match TRBD1. CDR3 length equals 15 residues. Unmatched junction bases numbered 8, after V lost 5 bases and J lost 7 bases. Germline CDR1 MNHNY, CDR2 SVGAGI (reference sequence). The CDR3 reads CASSPLGQKNSPLHF. CDR3 bases: TGTGCCAGCAGTCCCCTGGGACAGAAGAATTCACCCCTCCACTTT.

This chain links TRBV10-3 with TRBJ2-7; D remains unclear. The V end lost 7 bases, the J end lost 0 bases, and 16 bases lay between the germline ends. The CDR3 length is 15 residues. Germline CDR1 is ENHRY and CDR2 is SYGVKD. Here the CDR3 DNA reads TGTGCCATCATGGAGACTGAGACGGGCTCCTACGAGCAGTACTTC. It specifies CAIMETETGSYEQYF.

The chain uses TRBV9 and TRBJ1-1; D is possibly TRBD1 (6 bases). The CDR3 is made up of 14 amino acids. Per germline, CDR1 SGDLS and CDR2 YYNGEE. V lost 4 bases to trimming and J lost 3 bases, with 13 bases between them. CDR3 loop: CASSPGQLYTEAFF. The DNA for the CDR3 is TGTGCCAGCAGCCCCGGACAGCTCTACACTGAAGCTTTCTTT.

The CDR3 loop is CASSGREFTDTQYF. In nucleotides, the CDR3 is TGCGCCAGCAGTGGGCGGGAATTCACAGATACGCAGTATTTT. The chain combines TRBV10-1 with TRBJ2-3; possible D gene TRBD2, 6 bases. Germline V CDR1 and CDR2: WNHNN, SYGVQD (reference sequence). The CDR3 sequence is 14 residues long. Deletions cut 4 bases from V and 2 bases from J, with 10 bases between.

This CDR3 reads CASSSQTATDTQYF. Here the CDR3 DNA reads TGTGCCAGCAGTTCCCAGACTGCCACAGATACGCAGTATTTT. The V call is TRBV27, the J call TRBJ2-3; D call uncertain. The CDR3 loop spans 14 amino acids. Trimming pared 4 bases from V and 2 bases from J, leaving 10 bases between. Per germline, CDR1 MNHEY and CDR2 SMNVEV (reference sequence).

The genes are TRBV7-9 and TRBJ2-1; 13 bases are shared with TRBD2. Trimming removed 5 bases from V and 8 bases from J; junction bases left unmatched: 3. The CDR3 extends over 14 amino acids. The V gene's germline CDR1 is SEHNR and CDR2 FQNEAQ (reference sequence). The CDR3 DNA is TGTGCCAGCAGCCGGACTAGCGGGAGATATGAGCAGTTCTTC. It specifies CASSRTSGRYEQFF.

The chain employs TRBV19 and TRBJ1-5; D is possibly TRBD1 (5 bases). The CDR3 spans 13 residues. Germline assignment: CDR1 LNHDA and CDR2 SQIVND (reference sequence). The V and J ends lost 6 bases and 4 bases respectively, with 10 bases between them. The CDR3 coding sequence is TGTGCCAGTAGCGAACAGGCAAATCAGCCCCAGCATTTT. Translating gives CASSEQANQPQHF.

The CDR3 protein is CSVPGDQYF. In nucleotides, the CDR3 is TGCAGCGTGCCTGGAGACCAGTACTTC. The V call is TRBV29-1, the J call TRBJ2-5; D remains ambiguous. The V and J ends lost 6 bases and 10 bases respectively, with 9 bases between them. The CDR3 contains 9 residues. The germline gives CDR1 SQVTM, CDR2 ANQGSEA.

This chain links TRBV30 with TRBJ2-2; 8 bases agree with TRBD1. Germline loops: CDR1 GTSNPN, CDR2 SVGIG (reference sequence). Trimming removed 3 bases from V and 5 bases from J; junction bases left unmatched: 8. CDR3 length: 15 amino acids. DNA of the CDR3: TGTGCCTGGAGGATCCAGGGGGCACGGACCGGGGAGCTGTTTTTT. This encodes CAWRIQGARTGELFF.

This chain links TRBV5-6 with TRBJ2-7, with 8 bases aligning to TRBD2. V shed 4 bases and J 1 base; nucleotides not matched to a gene: 10. CDR3 length equals 16 residues. Germline-derived CDR1 and CDR2 are SGHDT and YYEEEE. In DNA form, the CDR3 reads TGTGCCAGCAGCCCGGGGGTAGCGGGACCATCCTACGAGCAGTACTTC. This translates into CASSPGVAGPSYEQYF.

The chain recombines TRBV3-1 (or the pseudogene TRBV3-2) with TRBJ2-4, with TRBD2 as a possible D gene (5 bases). The CDR3 sequence is 15 residues long. V lost 1 base, J lost 2 bases, and 9 bases lay in between. CDR1 is LGHDT and CDR2 is YNNKEL in the germline V gene (reference sequence). This CDR3 is CASSQAGVTKNIQYF. The CDR3 nucleotides are TGTGCCAGCAGCCAAGCCGGGGTGACCAAAAACATTCAGTACTTC.

This chain links TRBV30 with TRBJ1-6, with 9 bases lining up with TRBD1. CDR3 length: 15 residues. Germline V gene sequence: CDR1 GTSNPN, CDR2 SVGIG (reference sequence). J was trimmed by 7 bases and V by 2 bases; bases with no gene match: 6. For the CDR3, the DNA is TGTGCCTGGAGTTATGTTGACAGGGGGAATTCACCCCTCCACTTT. Translating it yields CAWSYVDRGNSPLHF.

The chain is built from TRBV27 and TRBJ1-1, with D possibly TRBD1 on 5 matching bases. The CDR3 totals 14 residues. In germline, CDR1 is MNHEY, CDR2 SMNVEV (reference sequence). The V and J ends lost 4 bases and 1 base respectively, with 10 bases between them. CDR3: CASSSNRWNTEAFF. The DNA for the CDR3 is TGTGCCAGCAGTTCGAACAGGTGGAACACTGAAGCTTTCTTT.

In its sample, this clone was seen once. This chain links TRBV19 with TRBJ1-2; TRBD1 matches 7 bases. V lost 4 bases to trimming and J lost 3 bases; unmatched junction nucleotides: 2. The germline V gene has CDR1 LNHDA and CDR2 SQIVND (reference sequence). The CDR3 runs 13 residues. CDR3 in DNA: TGTGCCAGTAGTAACGACAGGGACTATGGCTACACCTTC. It encodes CASSNDRDYGYTF.

The chain links TRBV28 to TRBJ2-7; D may be TRBD1 (5 bases). Trimming pared 4 bases from V and 3 bases from J, leaving 7 bases between. The germline V gene encodes CDR1 MDHEN and CDR2 SYDVKM. The CDR3 totals 12 residues. CDR3 sequence (DNA): TGTGCCAGCAGTTATGACAGCTACGAGCAGTACTTC. Translating it yields CASSYDSYEQYF.

This rearrangement joins TRBV24-1 to TRBJ2-7, with TRBD1 identical over 7 bases. This CDR3 is built from 15 residues. Per germline, CDR1 KGHDR and CDR2 SFDVKD. Trimming at V came to 3 bases and at J to 5 bases, leaving 9 bases not matched to a gene. This CDR3 reads CATSDPGTVKNEQYF. In DNA, the CDR3 is TGTGCCACCAGTGATCCCGGGACAGTGAAAAACGAGCAGTACTTC.